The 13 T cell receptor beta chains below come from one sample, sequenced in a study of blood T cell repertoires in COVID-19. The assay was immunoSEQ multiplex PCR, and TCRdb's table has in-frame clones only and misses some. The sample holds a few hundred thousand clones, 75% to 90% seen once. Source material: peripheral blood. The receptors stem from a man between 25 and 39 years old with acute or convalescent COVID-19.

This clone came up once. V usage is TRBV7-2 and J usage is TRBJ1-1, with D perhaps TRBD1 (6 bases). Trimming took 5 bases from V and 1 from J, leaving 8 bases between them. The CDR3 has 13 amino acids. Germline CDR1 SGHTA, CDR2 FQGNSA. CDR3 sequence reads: CASSMDRNTEAFF. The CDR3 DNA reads TGTGCCAGCAGCATGGACAGGAACACTGAAGCTTTCTTT.

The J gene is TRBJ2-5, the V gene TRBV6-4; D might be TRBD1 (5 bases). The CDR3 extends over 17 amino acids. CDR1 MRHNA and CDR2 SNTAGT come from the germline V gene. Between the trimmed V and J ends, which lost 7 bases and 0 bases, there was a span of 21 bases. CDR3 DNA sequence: TGTGCCAGCACAAATTTGGACAAAGCACTTCACCAAGAGACCCAGTACTTC. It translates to CASTNLDKALHQETQYF.

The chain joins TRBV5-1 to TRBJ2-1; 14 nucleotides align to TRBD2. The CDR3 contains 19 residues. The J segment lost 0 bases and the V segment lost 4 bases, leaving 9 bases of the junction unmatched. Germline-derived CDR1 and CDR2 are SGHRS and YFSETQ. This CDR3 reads CASSPTPGTSGGSYNEQFF. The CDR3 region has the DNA TGCGCCAGCAGCCCAACTCCCGGGACTAGCGGGGGCTCCTACAATGAGCAGTTCTTC.

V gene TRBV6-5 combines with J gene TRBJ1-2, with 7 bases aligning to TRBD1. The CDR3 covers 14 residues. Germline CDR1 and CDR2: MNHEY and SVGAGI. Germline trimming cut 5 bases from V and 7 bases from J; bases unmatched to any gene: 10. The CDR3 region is CASSTRQGYSGYTF. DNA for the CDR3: TGTGCCAGCAGTACCCGACAGGGATACTCTGGCTACACCTTC.

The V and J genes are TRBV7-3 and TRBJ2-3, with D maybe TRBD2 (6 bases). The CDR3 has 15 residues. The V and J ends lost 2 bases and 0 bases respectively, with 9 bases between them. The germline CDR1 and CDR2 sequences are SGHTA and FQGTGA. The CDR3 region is CASSLGGMSTDTQYF. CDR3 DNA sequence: TGTGCCAGCAGCTTAGGGGGGATGAGCACAGATACGCAGTATTTT.

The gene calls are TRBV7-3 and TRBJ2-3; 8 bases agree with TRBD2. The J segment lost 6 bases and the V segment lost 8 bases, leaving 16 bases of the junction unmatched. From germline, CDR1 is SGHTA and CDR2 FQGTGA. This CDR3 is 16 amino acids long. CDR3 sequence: CASSPSAGAWGDTQYF. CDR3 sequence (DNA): TGTGCCAGCTCGCCCTCAGCGGGAGCGTGGGGGGATACGCAGTATTTT.

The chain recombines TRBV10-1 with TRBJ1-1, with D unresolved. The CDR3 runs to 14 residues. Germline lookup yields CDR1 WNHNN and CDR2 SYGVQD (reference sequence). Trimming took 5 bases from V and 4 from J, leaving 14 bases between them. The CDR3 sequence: CASSKTQTSTEAFF. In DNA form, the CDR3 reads TGCGCCAGCAGTAAAACCCAAACAAGCACTGAAGCTTTCTTT.

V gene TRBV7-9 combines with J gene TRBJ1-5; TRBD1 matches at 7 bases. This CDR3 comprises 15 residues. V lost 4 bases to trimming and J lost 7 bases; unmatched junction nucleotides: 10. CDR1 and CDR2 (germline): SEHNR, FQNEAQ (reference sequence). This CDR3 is CASSSTGKVGQPQHF. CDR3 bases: TGTGCCAGCAGCTCGACAGGGAAGGTGGGACAGCCCCAGCATTTT.

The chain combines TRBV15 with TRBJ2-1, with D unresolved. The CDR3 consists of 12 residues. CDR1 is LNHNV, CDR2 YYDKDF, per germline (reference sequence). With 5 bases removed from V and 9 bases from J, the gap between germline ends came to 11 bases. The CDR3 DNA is TGTGCCACCAGCCCGGTATTGAGTGAGCAGTTCTTC. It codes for CATSPVLSEQFF.

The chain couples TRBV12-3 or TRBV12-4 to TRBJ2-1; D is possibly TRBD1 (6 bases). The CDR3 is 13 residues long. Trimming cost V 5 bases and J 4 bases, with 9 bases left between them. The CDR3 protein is CASSPDSYNEQFF. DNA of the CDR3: TGTGCCAGCAGTCCGGACAGTTACAATGAGCAGTTCTTC.

As DNA, the CDR3 is TGTGCCAGTAGTGGGATCAGGAGGGGCGGCGAGCAGTACTTC. It is translated as CASSGIRRGGEQYF. V usage is TRBV19 and J usage is TRBJ2-7; D may be TRBD2 (6 bases). V lost 5 bases, J lost 6 bases, and 17 bases lay in between. The CDR3 totals 14 residues. CDR1 is LNHDA and CDR2 is SQIVND in the germline V gene (reference sequence). The whole variable domain, filled in from reference TRBV19 and TRBJ2-7, reads DGGITQSPKYLFRKEGQNVTLSCEQNLNHDAMYWYRQDPGQGLRLIYYSQIVNDFQKGDIAEGYSVSREKKESFPLTVTSAQKNPTAFYLCASSGIRRGGEQYFGPGTRLTVT.

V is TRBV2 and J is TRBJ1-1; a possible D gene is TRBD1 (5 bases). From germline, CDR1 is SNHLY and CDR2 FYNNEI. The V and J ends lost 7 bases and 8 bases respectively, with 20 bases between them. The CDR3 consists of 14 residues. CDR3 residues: CASTSQKGFGEAFF. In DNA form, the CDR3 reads TGTGCCAGCACCTCTCAGAAGGGGTTTGGGGAAGCTTTCTTT.

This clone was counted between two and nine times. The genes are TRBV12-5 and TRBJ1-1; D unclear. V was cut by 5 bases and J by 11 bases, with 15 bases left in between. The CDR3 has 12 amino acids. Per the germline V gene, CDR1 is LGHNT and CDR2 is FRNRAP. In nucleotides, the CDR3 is TGTGCTAGTGGTGAAGGCCTTGTGGGCGCTTTCTTT. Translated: CASGEGLVGAFF.